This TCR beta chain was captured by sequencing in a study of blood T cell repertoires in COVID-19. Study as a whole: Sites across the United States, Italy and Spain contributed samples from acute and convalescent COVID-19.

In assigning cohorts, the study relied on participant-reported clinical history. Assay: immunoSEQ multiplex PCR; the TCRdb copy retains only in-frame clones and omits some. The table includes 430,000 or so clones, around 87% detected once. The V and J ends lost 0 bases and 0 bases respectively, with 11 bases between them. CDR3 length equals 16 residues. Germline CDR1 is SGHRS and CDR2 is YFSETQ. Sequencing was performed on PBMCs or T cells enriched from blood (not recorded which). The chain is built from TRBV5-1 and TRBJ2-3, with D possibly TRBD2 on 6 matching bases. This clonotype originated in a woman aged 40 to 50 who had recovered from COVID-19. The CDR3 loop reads CASSLGLATSTDTQYF. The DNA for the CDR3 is TGCGCCAGCAGCTTGGGTCTAGCGACTAGCACAGATACGCAGTATTTT.